A selection of T cell receptor beta chains follows, all from one sample in a study of radiation and T cells in renal cell carcinoma. Generated by immunoSEQ multiplex PCR, the TCRdb table keeps only in-frame clones and is missing some. This sample carries some 120,000 clones, over 75% of them seen once, and the ten largest clones take 4.5% to 7%. Sequences were derived from blood, sampled from a patient whose treatment included radiotherapy and nephrectomy. The source of these receptors is a man aged 45-60 years with renal cell carcinoma. The CDR3 runs from the conserved cysteine through the conserved F or W. Fields, in order: V gene, J gene, D gene, clone size, CDR3 DNA, CDR3 protein. The D gene is left open where the match is weak. The size entry is marked missing in some rows and otherwise reads once, few, many or a size class.

v_call: TRBV25-1
j_call: TRBJ2-5
d_call: -
clone_size: -
cdr3_nt: TGTGCCAGCAGTACTCCTCCCCTAGAGACCCAGTACTTC
cdr3_aa: CASSTPPLETQYF

v_call: TRBV2
j_call: TRBJ1-2
d_call: TRBD1
clone_size: -
cdr3_nt: TGTGCCAGCAGTCAGACACCGGGGACAGGGGGCGATAACTATGGCTACACCTTC
cdr3_aa: CASSQTPGTGGDNYGYTF

v_call: TRBV6-6
j_call: TRBJ1-2
d_call: TRBD1
clone_size: once
cdr3_nt: TGTGCCAGCAGTTCTACAGGGGGGGGCTACACCTTC
cdr3_aa: CASSSTGGGYTF

v_call: TRBV7-2
j_call: TRBJ2-7
d_call: -
clone_size: once
cdr3_nt: TGTGCCAGCAGCTTAGCGCCGGGGACCTACGAGCAGTACTTC
cdr3_aa: CASSLAPGTYEQYF

v_call: TRBV28
j_call: TRBJ2-7
d_call: TRBD1
clone_size: few
cdr3_nt: TGTGCCAGCAGCCCGACAGGGGGCGATTACGAGCAGTACTTC
cdr3_aa: CASSPTGGDYEQYF

v_call: TRBV5-1
j_call: TRBJ2-2
d_call: -
clone_size: -
cdr3_nt: TGCGCCAGCAGCTTGGCAGCAGGGTTCGCCGGGGAGCTGTTTTTT
cdr3_aa: CASSLAAGFAGELFF

v_call: TRBV5-1
j_call: TRBJ2-2
d_call: TRBD2
clone_size: -
cdr3_nt: TGCGCCAGCAGCTTCCTAAGGACTAGCGGGAGGAACACCGGGGAGCTGTTTTTT
cdr3_aa: CASSFLRTSGRNTGELFF

v_call: TRBV19
j_call: TRBJ1-5
d_call: -
clone_size: few
cdr3_nt: TGTGCCAGTAGTGGGGGGACGGTGAGCAATCAGCCCCAGCATTTT
cdr3_aa: CASSGGTVSNQPQHF

v_call: TRBV6-5
j_call: TRBJ1-5
d_call: -
clone_size: -
cdr3_nt: TGTGCCAGCAGTTACTCAGCAGGGGGCAATCAGCCCCAGCATTTT
cdr3_aa: CASSYSAGGNQPQHF

v_call: TRBV2
j_call: TRBJ1-1
d_call: -
clone_size: few
cdr3_nt: TGTGCCAGCAGTGAGGACAGTCAGAACACTGAAGCTTTCTTT
cdr3_aa: CASSEDSQNTEAFF

v_call: TRBV1
j_call: TRBJ2-1
d_call: -
clone_size: -
cdr3_nt: TGCACCAGCAGCCAAGTCGACCGGCGGGGCGGGGGGGTATACAATGAGCAGTTCTTC
cdr3_aa: CTSSQVDRRGGGVYNEQFF

v_call: TRBV19
j_call: TRBJ1-5
d_call: -
clone_size: -
cdr3_nt: TGTGCCAGTAGTATAGATGGGAGGGGGGGAAATCAGCCCCAGCATTTT
cdr3_aa: CASSIDGRGGNQPQHF

v_call: TRBV6-6
j_call: TRBJ2-1
d_call: -
clone_size: -
cdr3_nt: TGTGCCAGCAGTAACCCGCCGAATGAGCAGTTCTTC
cdr3_aa: CASSNPPNEQFF

v_call: TRBV7-2
j_call: TRBJ2-5
d_call: TRBD2
clone_size: -
cdr3_nt: TGTGCCAGCAGCTTGACTAGCGGAGAGACCCAGTACTTC
cdr3_aa: CASSLTSGETQYF

v_call: TRBV28
j_call: TRBJ2-5
d_call: TRBD2
clone_size: -
cdr3_nt: TGTGCCAGCAATCGCCCAGCGGGAGGGCCGTCCGGCCAAGAGACCCAGTACTTC
cdr3_aa: CASNRPAGGPSGQETQYF

v_call: TRBV9
j_call: TRBJ1-1
d_call: -
clone_size: -
cdr3_nt: TGTGCCAGCAGCGTAGTCTCGGATATGAACACTGAAGCTTTCTTT
cdr3_aa: CASSVVSDMNTEAFF

v_call: TRBV5-1
j_call: TRBJ1-2
d_call: TRBD1
clone_size: few
cdr3_nt: TGCGCCAGCAGCTTGGCCGAGGGACAGGGCTACACCTTC
cdr3_aa: CASSLAEGQGYTF

v_call: TRBV4-1
j_call: TRBJ2-1
d_call: -
clone_size: -
cdr3_nt: TGCGCCAGCAGCCCGGAGCCAGGCTCGGATGAGCAGTTCTTC
cdr3_aa: CASSPEPGSDEQFF

v_call: TRBV7-2
j_call: TRBJ2-7
d_call: TRBD1
clone_size: -
cdr3_nt: TGTGCCAGCAGTCGGGACAGGGATTACGAGCAGTACTTC
cdr3_aa: CASSRDRDYEQYF

v_call: TRBV5-4
j_call: TRBJ2-1
d_call: -
clone_size: -
cdr3_nt: TGTGCCAGCAGCTTGGAGAGGGGCTCCTACAATGAGCAGTTCTTC
cdr3_aa: CASSLERGSYNEQFF

v_call: TRBV2
j_call: TRBJ1-6
d_call: TRBD1
clone_size: -
cdr3_nt: TGTGCCACGGACAGGGACCTTAATTCACCCCTCCACTTT
cdr3_aa: CATDRDLNSPLHF

v_call: TRBV11-2
j_call: TRBJ1-2
d_call: -
clone_size: -
cdr3_nt: TGTGCCAGCAGCTTAGTTGGGGCCGGGAGATATGGCTACACCTTC
cdr3_aa: CASSLVGAGRYGYTF

v_call: TRBV6-5
j_call: TRBJ2-7
d_call: TRBD1
clone_size: -
cdr3_nt: TGTGCCAGCCACCCCCAGGGGGACGGCTACGAGCAGTACTTC
cdr3_aa: CASHPQGDGYEQYF

v_call: TRBV7-8
j_call: TRBJ1-1
d_call: -
clone_size: -
cdr3_nt: TGTGCCAGCAGCTTAGGGTCAGAAAGTAACACTGAAGCTTTCTTT
cdr3_aa: CASSLGSESNTEAFF

v_call: TRBV27
j_call: TRBJ1-2
d_call: -
clone_size: -
cdr3_nt: TGTGCCAGCAGTTTAGAAGGGCTTGGCGGCTACACCTTC
cdr3_aa: CASSLEGLGGYTF

v_call: TRBV12-2
j_call: TRBJ1-1
d_call: -
clone_size: -
cdr3_nt: TGTGCAAGTCGCCCCGCTCCTGAAGCTTTCTTT
cdr3_aa: CASRPAPEAFF

v_call: TRBV15
j_call: TRBJ2-7
d_call: TRBD1
clone_size: once
cdr3_nt: TGTGCCACCAGCAGAGATTCCGGGACAGGCTACGAGCAGTACTTC
cdr3_aa: CATSRDSGTGYEQYF

v_call: TRBV7-2
j_call: TRBJ1-1
d_call: -
clone_size: -
cdr3_nt: TGTGCCAGCAGCTTAATCATCGGAGCCTTGAACACTGAAGCTTTCTTT
cdr3_aa: CASSLIIGALNTEAFF

v_call: TRBV13
j_call: TRBJ1-6
d_call: -
clone_size: few
cdr3_nt: TGTGCCAGCAGCTCAGACCGGTATAATTCACCCCTCCACTTT
cdr3_aa: CASSSDRYNSPLHF

v_call: TRBV7-8
j_call: TRBJ2-1
d_call: -
clone_size: -
cdr3_nt: TGTGCCAGCAGCTTAGCGTGGTACCCCCGATTCGCTGATGAGCAGTTCTTC
cdr3_aa: CASSLAWYPRFADEQFF

v_call: TRBV7-6
j_call: TRBJ1-2
d_call: TRBD1
clone_size: -
cdr3_nt: TGTGCCAGCAGCCCGGGACAGGGACCCTGGAGCTACACCTTC
cdr3_aa: CASSPGQGPWSYTF

v_call: TRBV5-1
j_call: TRBJ2-2
d_call: -
clone_size: -
cdr3_nt: TGCGCCAGCAGCGAACAGACCCACCAGAACACCGGGGAGCTGTTTTTT
cdr3_aa: CASSEQTHQNTGELFF

v_call: TRBV4-2
j_call: TRBJ2-1
d_call: -
clone_size: -
cdr3_nt: TGTGCCAGCAGCCAAGCGGGGGTCACCTCCTACAATGAGCAGTTCTTC
cdr3_aa: CASSQAGVTSYNEQFF

v_call: TRBV6-6
j_call: TRBJ2-1
d_call: TRBD2
clone_size: -
cdr3_nt: TGTGCCAGCAGTATGAGCCTAGCGGGGGGCCACAATGAGCAGTTCTTC
cdr3_aa: CASSMSLAGGHNEQFF

v_call: TRBV7-2
j_call: TRBJ1-5
d_call: -
clone_size: -
cdr3_nt: TGTGCCAGCAGCTTAGTTGGGAAGTCAGCGAGCAATCAGCCCCAGCATTTT
cdr3_aa: CASSLVGKSASNQPQHF

v_call: TRBV7-2
j_call: TRBJ1-1
d_call: -
clone_size: few
cdr3_nt: TGTGCCAGCAGCCCAAACAGGGAGGACACTGAAGCTTTCTTT
cdr3_aa: CASSPNREDTEAFF

v_call: TRBV19
j_call: TRBJ2-1
d_call: -
clone_size: -
cdr3_nt: TGTGCCAGTTCGTCTAGCCCATACAATGAGCAGTTCTTC
cdr3_aa: CASSSSPYNEQFF

v_call: TRBV4-1
j_call: TRBJ1-4
d_call: TRBD1
clone_size: -
cdr3_nt: TGCGCCAGCAGCCAAGATCTGGGACAGGGAGGGGAAAAACTGTTTTTT
cdr3_aa: CASSQDLGQGGEKLFF

v_call: TRBV4-2
j_call: TRBJ1-6
d_call: TRBD1
clone_size: -
cdr3_nt: TGTGCCAGCAGCCAAGGACAGGGCGGCTATAATTCACCCCTCCACTTT
cdr3_aa: CASSQGQGGYNSPLHF

v_call: TRBV2
j_call: TRBJ2-7
d_call: -
clone_size: -
cdr3_nt: TGTGCCAGCAGAGATGGATTAGCGGTTACTAGCTACGAGCAGTACTTC
cdr3_aa: CASRDGLAVTSYEQYF

v_call: TRBV14
j_call: TRBJ1-1
d_call: -
clone_size: -
cdr3_nt: TGTGCCAGCAGCCAAACGACGGGTCCCACTGAAGCTTTCTTT
cdr3_aa: CASSQTTGPTEAFF

v_call: TRBV4-2
j_call: TRBJ2-7
d_call: -
clone_size: -
cdr3_nt: TGTGCCAGCAGCCAAGAGTGGAGAAACAGTCCCTACGAGCAGTACTTC
cdr3_aa: CASSQEWRNSPYEQYF

v_call: TRBV18
j_call: TRBJ1-1
d_call: -
clone_size: -
cdr3_nt: TGTGCCAGCTCACCACCGGTCGGTAACACTGAAGCTTTCTTT
cdr3_aa: CASSPPVGNTEAFF

v_call: TRBV29-1
j_call: TRBJ1-2
d_call: -
clone_size: -
cdr3_nt: TGCAGCGTTGAAATCAAGGGCAGCGGTGGCTACACCTTC
cdr3_aa: CSVEIKGSGGYTF